A selection of T cell receptor beta chains follows, all from one sample in a study of OX40 agonist ivuxolimab in advanced cancers. TCRdb's table, derived via immunoSEQ multiplex PCR, lists solely in-frame clones and lacks some. The data show roughly 80,000 clones, just over 85% seen once. The starting material was CD4+ or CD8+ T cells sorted from blood, obtained in a trial of the OX40 agonist ivuxolimab. These receptors were obtained from an adult with an advanced solid tumor such as melanoma, head and neck, liver or kidney cancer. Both conserved end residues are part of each CDR3. Each record gives: V gene, D gene, J gene, clone size, CDR3 DNA, CDR3 protein. The D gene is left open where the match is weak. Size tells how often a clone was seen (once, few, many) or the class of an expanded clone, and some rows leave it out.

TRBV4-1	TRBD2	TRBJ2-1	-	TGCGCCAGCAGCCAAGAATGGGCGGCGGGGGGAGGGGGCAATGAGCAGTTCTTC	CASSQEWAAGGGGNEQFF
TRBV19	-	TRBJ1-4	-	TGTGCCAGTAGTATGTCGACAGGCGGTAATGAAAAACTGTTTTTT	CASSMSTGGNEKLFF
TRBV5-4	-	TRBJ2-3	-	TGTGCCAGCAGCTCGGACAGCTTAGATACGCAGTATTTT	CASSSDSLDTQYF
TRBV9	TRBD1	TRBJ2-1	-	TGTGCCAGCAGCGTAGTTGCGGGACAGGGGGCTAATGGGTTCAATGAGCAGTTCTTC	CASSVVAGQGANGFNEQFF
TRBV6-5	TRBD1	TRBJ1-2	-	TGTGCCAGCAGTTACCACACAGGGGGCAACGGCTACACCTTC	CASSYHTGGNGYTF
TRBV10-1	-	TRBJ2-2	-	TGCGCCAGCAGCGGCACCGGGGAGCTGTTTTTT	CASSGTGELFF
TRBV19	-	TRBJ1-1	-	TGTGCCAGTAGTGCATTAGGTGTGAACACTGAAGCTTTCTTT	CASSALGVNTEAFF
TRBV6-1	-	TRBJ1-1	few	TGTGCCAGCAGTGAATTTGGAGCTTTCTTT	CASSEFGAFF
TRBV30	-	TRBJ2-4	few	TGTGCCTGGAGATCTCTTGACATTCAGTACTTC	CAWRSLDIQYF
TRBV19	TRBD1	TRBJ1-1	-	TGTGCCAGTAGTTCCCGACAGGGACGTGTCACTGAAGCTTTCTTT	CASSSRQGRVTEAFF
TRBV28	-	TRBJ1-1	-	TGTGCCAGCAGTTTACAGGGGTGGGACACTGAAGCTTTCTTT	CASSLQGWDTEAFF
TRBV4-1	-	TRBJ2-3	-	TGCGCCAGCAGCCAATTGGGACTCAGCACAGATACGCAGTATTTT	CASSQLGLSTDTQYF
TRBV29-1	-	TRBJ2-7	-	TGCAGCGTTAAACAGGGTTTCGACGAGCAGTACTTC	CSVKQGFDEQYF
TRBV10-3	TRBD1	TRBJ1-1	-	TGTGCCATCACCAGACAGGGAGGGACTGAAGCTTTCTTT	CAITRQGGTEAFF
TRBV9	-	TRBJ1-5	-	TGTGCCAGCAGCGTAGATCCCCTTGTGAATCAGCCCCAGCATTTT	CASSVDPLVNQPQHF
TRBV28	TRBD1	TRBJ2-7	-	TGTGCCAGTCGATCCCCGCAGGGGGCTCACGAGCAGTACTTC	CASRSPQGAHEQYF
TRBV7-3	-	TRBJ1-1	-	TGTGCCAGCAGCTCCCCGAACACTGAAGCTTTCTTT	CASSSPNTEAFF
TRBV5-5	TRBD1	TRBJ2-7	-	TGTGCCAGCAGCTCGCGGGACAGGGGGCTCGAGCAGTACTTC	CASSSRDRGLEQYF
TRBV28	-	TRBJ1-6	-	TGTGCCAGCAGTACCCTCTCCGGGGCAGCCAATGCCTCACCCCTCCACTTT	CASSTLSGAANASPLHF
TRBV10-3	TRBD1	TRBJ2-1	-	TGTGCCATCAGTGAGTCCTTAGGGACAGGGGACAATGAGCAGTTCTTC	CAISESLGTGDNEQFF
TRBV6-6	-	TRBJ2-7	-	TGTGCCAGCACGCCGGGGGGCGCTTCCTACGAGCAGTACTTC	CASTPGGASYEQYF
TRBV5-1	-	TRBJ2-3	-	TGCGCCAGCAGCCAGACGGGGGGCCTCGGCACAGATACGCAGTATTTT	CASSQTGGLGTDTQYF
TRBV7-2	-	TRBJ1-4	few	TGTGCCAGCAGCAACCGGGACGGGAAGATAGGAAAACTGTTTTTT	CASSNRDGKIGKLFF
TRBV5-1	TRBD1	TRBJ1-3	-	TGCGCCAGCAGCTTGACTCCCTCCCAGACAGGGGGCTCTGGAAACACCATATATTTT	CASSLTPSQTGGSGNTIYF
TRBV7-9	TRBD2	TRBJ2-1	-	TGTGCCAGCAGCTCCGACCTAGCGGGACTCGGAGATGAGCAGTTCTTC	CASSSDLAGLGDEQFF
TRBV18	TRBD1	TRBJ2-4	-	TGTGCCAGCTCACCAGTAGGGGGCGAATCGAACATTCAGTACTTC	CASSPVGGESNIQYF
TRBV11-3	-	TRBJ2-2	-	TGTGCCAGCAAAGGGTCGAACACCGGGGAGCTGTTTTTT	CASKGSNTGELFF
TRBV15	TRBD1	TRBJ2-2	-	TGTGCCACCAGCAGCGGGACAGCTCCCGGGGAGCTGTTTTTT	CATSSGTAPGELFF
TRBV5-4	TRBD2	TRBJ2-3	-	TGTGCCAGCAGCTCCGGGACTAGTACAGATACGCAGTATTTT	CASSSGTSTDTQYF
TRBV7-2	-	TRBJ2-2	-	TGTGCCAGCAGCCCCTCGCAGCGGAGGAACACCGGGGAGCTGTTTTTT	CASSPSQRRNTGELFF
TRBV7-2	-	TRBJ2-3	-	TGTGCCAGCAGCTTAGACTACACAGATACGCAGTATTTT	CASSLDYTDTQYF
TRBV6-5	-	TRBJ2-7	-	TGTGCCAGCGGACGGGGATTTTCCTACGAGCAGTACTTC	CASGRGFSYEQYF
TRBV7-8	-	TRBJ2-7	-	TGTGCCAGCAGCTTAATAGACGGGTCTAGCTACGAGCAGTACTTC	CASSLIDGSSYEQYF
TRBV18	-	TRBJ2-3	-	TGTGCCAGCGCCTTGGACAGAGATACGCAGTATTTT	CASALDRDTQYF
TRBV6-5	TRBD1	TRBJ1-2	-	TGTGCCAGTTCCGGGACAGGGGGAATGGTCTATGGCTACACCTTC	CASSGTGGMVYGYTF
TRBV5-5	TRBD2	TRBJ2-7	once	TGTGCCAGCAGCTTGCGGGGGGGGGACCCCTCCTACGAGCAGTACTTC	CASSLRGGDPSYEQYF
TRBV28	TRBD1	TRBJ2-7	-	TGTGCCAGCAGCCTGCCGGGACAGAGATCCTACGAGCAGTACTTC	CASSLPGQRSYEQYF
TRBV18	TRBD1	TRBJ2-1	-	TGTGCCAGCTCACCATTGGGACAGAGATACAATGAGCAGTTCTTC	CASSPLGQRYNEQFF
TRBV18	TRBD1	TRBJ2-5	-	TGTGCCAGCTCAAGGCCGACAGGGGGCACGGAGACCCAGTACTTC	CASSRPTGGTETQYF
TRBV9	-	TRBJ2-2	-	TGTGCCAGCAGCCCCAGACAGCGCACCGGGGAGCTGTTTTTT	CASSPRQRTGELFF
TRBV18	TRBD1	TRBJ2-5	-	TGTGCCAGCTCCAACAGGGGCCCTCCAGTCGAGACCCAGTACTTC	CASSNRGPPVETQYF
TRBV6-5	-	TRBJ1-5	few	TGTGCCAGCAGCAATAACCCTAGCAATCAGCCCCAGCATTTT	CASSNNPSNQPQHF
TRBV7-2	-	TRBJ2-7	once	TGTGCCAGCAGCCCTAGAAGGCGTTCCTACGAGCAGTACTTC	CASSPRRRSYEQYF
TRBV7-2	-	TRBJ1-2	-	TGTGCCAGCAGCTTCCTAGTCTCCTATGGCTACACCTTC	CASSFLVSYGYTF
TRBV5-1	-	TRBJ1-2	-	TGCGCCAGCAGCCCGGGGGACTATGGCTACACCTTC	CASSPGDYGYTF
TRBV29-1	TRBD1	TRBJ2-7	-	TGCAGCGTTGAAGATCCGGGACAGGGGGTTCGCTACGAGCAGTACTTC	CSVEDPGQGVRYEQYF